In its sample, the clone carrying this T cell receptor beta chain was seen a few times. The sample belongs to a study of blood T cells in healthy people across ages. Turning to the study itself: About one barcoded beta molecule was captured per two T cells (by template switching).

The use of a sample-barcoded 5' primer and a J-beta primer mix characterized a second PCR of roughly 7 to 11 cycles. TCRdb itself ran the 5' RACE reads through MiXCR, one entry per CDR3 protein. Altogether over 950,000 distinct CDR3 sequences are present, around two fifths being singletons, with the ten largest covering approximately 14%. From germline, CDR1 is SGHTA and CDR2 FQGNSA. V was clipped by 3 bases and J by 5 bases, with 16 bases between them. The CDR3 sequence is 15 residues long. The TCR originated in a young man in good health. The V and J genes are TRBV7-2 and TRBJ2-5; TRBD2 is a possible D gene (5 bases). Sequenced: blood. CDR3 protein: CASSLDRGLLETQYF. DNA for the CDR3: TGTGCCAGCAGCTTGGATCGCGGGTTGTTGGAGACCCAGTACTTC.